The entry below describes one T cell receptor beta chain. These data originate in a study of blood T cell repertoires in COVID-19. Data came from immunoSEQ multiplex PCR; TCRdb stores just in-frame clones and leaves some out. The sample lists under 250,000 clones, roughly 84% occurring once. Germline V lookup: CDR1 SGHDT, CDR2 YYEEEE. V lost 6 bases and J lost 7, with 23 bases in between. The CDR3 sequence is 16 residues long. The V call is TRBV5-6, the J call TRBJ2-1; D gene ambiguous. The clonotype was recovered from a woman in her fifties or sixties who had recovered from COVID-19. Sequencing was done on a sample of peripheral blood. The CDR3 coding sequence is TGTGCCAGCAACCCTTATAGCCTACCGGCCCGGAATGAGCAGTTCTTC. It yields the protein CASNPYSLPARNEQFF.